The next 9 T cell receptor beta chains were all read from a single sample in a study of blood T cell repertoires in COVID-19. Measured with immunoSEQ multiplex PCR; TCRdb has only the in-frame clones, and not every one. The sample lists about 190,000 clones, roughly four fifths seen once, with under 7.5% in the top ten. Sequencing was carried out using peripheral blood. Source of these receptors: a woman aged 40 to 50 with acute or convalescent COVID-19.

This clone was detected only once. The chain joins TRBV10-3 to TRBJ1-5; TRBD1 agrees at 7 bases. J gave up 7 bases and V 8 bases, and 8 bases lay outside the gene matches. The CDR3 runs to 13 residues. Germline V gene sequence: CDR1 ENHRY, CDR2 SYGVKD. The CDR3 nucleotides are TGTGCCATCGCCGAGGGGGCAGACCAGCCCCAGCATTTT. The encoded protein is CAIAEGADQPQHF.

Here the CDR3 reads CASSLYSSGGAEVYEQYF. In nucleotides, the CDR3 is TGTGCCAGCAGCTTATATTCTAGCGGGGGGGCTGAGGTGTACGAGCAGTACTTC. The J gene is TRBJ2-7, the V gene TRBV7-6; 12 bases align to TRBD2. The junction had 12 bases not matched to a gene; V was cut back by 2 bases and J by 4 bases. Per the germline V gene, CDR1 is SGHVS and CDR2 is FNYEAQ. This CDR3 is 18 amino acids long.

The chain combines TRBV24-1 with TRBJ2-1, with 7 bases identical to TRBD1. V trimming: 7 bases; J trimming: 4 bases; junction bases outside the gene matches: 9. The CDR3 sequence is 15 residues long. Germline V gene data show CDR1 as KGHDR and CDR2 as SFDVKD. CDR3 sequence: CATSKQGITYNEQFF. For the CDR3, the DNA is TGTGCCACCAGCAAACAGGGGATTACATACAATGAGCAGTTCTTC.

This clone turned up a few times. The chain employs TRBV24-1 and TRBJ1-2, with TRBD1 matching 10 bases. Germline V gives CDR1 KGHDR, CDR2 SFDVKD. Losses at the gene ends were 7 bases for V and 6 bases for J; bases not matched to a gene: 10. The CDR3 covers 15 residues. For the CDR3, the DNA is TGTGCCACCAGCGATCCGGGACAGGGGTCGGATGGCTACACCTTC. This sequence encodes CATSDPGQGSDGYTF.

The V call is TRBV7-9, the J call TRBJ1-2; 7 bases map to TRBD1. The CDR3 length is 15 residues. Looked up from germline, CDR1 is SEHNR and CDR2 is FQNEAQ (reference sequence). V gave up 1 base and J gave up 8 bases; unmatched junction bases: 10. This CDR3 is CASSLGTGELSGYTF. In DNA form, the CDR3 reads TGTGCCAGCAGCTTAGGAACAGGGGAGCTTTCCGGCTACACCTTC.

V and J are TRBV28 and TRBJ1-1; D gene ambiguous. Trimming pared 1 base from V and 10 bases from J, leaving 10 bases between. Germline loops: CDR1 MDHEN, CDR2 SYDVKM. This CDR3 comprises 12 residues. The CDR3 DNA follows: TGTGCCAGCAGTTTATTCCTCGCTACAGCTTTCTTT. Encoded protein: CASSLFLATAFF.

This chain connects TRBV2 to TRBJ2-3, with 12 bases matching TRBD2. V shed 8 bases and J 2 bases; nucleotides not matched to a gene: 2. The germline V gene encodes CDR1 SNHLY and CDR2 FYNNEI. The CDR3 is made up of 14 amino acids. DNA of the CDR3: TGTGCCAGCGGACTAGCGGGGATCACAGATACGCAGTATTTT. Encoded protein: CASGLAGITDTQYF.

V and J are TRBV3-1 (or the pseudogene TRBV3-2) and TRBJ2-1; D possibly corresponds to TRBD1 (6 bases). The CDR3 covers 15 residues. Trimming took off 4 bases at V and 3 bases at J, with 13 bases between the two ends. CDR1 LGHDT and CDR2 YNNKEL come from the germline V gene (reference sequence). CDR3 sequence reads: CASSLGAVLYNEQFF. CDR3 coding DNA: TGTGCCAGCAGCCTGGGGGCCGTCCTCTACAATGAGCAGTTCTTC.

This clone was observed a single time. The DNA for the CDR3 is TGTGCCAGCAGTTACCAGGGGGCCCTATTGAATTCACCCCTCCACTTT. Translating gives CASSYQGALLNSPLHF. The genes are TRBV6-5 and TRBJ1-6, with 8 bases lining up with TRBD1. This CDR3 is built from 16 residues. V dropped 2 bases and J dropped 7; count of bases not matched to a gene: 7. CDR1 MNHEY and CDR2 SVGAGI come from the germline V gene.